This TCR beta chain was captured in a study of OX40 agonist ivuxolimab in advanced cancers. Turning to the overall study: Ivuxolimab was an agonistic, fully human IgG2 monoclonal antibody directed against OX40 (CD134), a costimulatory receptor. Partial responses were achieved by three dose-escalation patients, of whom one had hepatocellular carcinoma and two had cutaneous melanoma. A male proportion of under 85% and a mean age of 60 years, ranging from 23 to 79, were recorded for the dose-escalation cohort. The monotherapy dose-escalation portion (N of about 49 patients) of the phase I ivuxolimab trial is reported in the paper. Patients were allowed to have had prior anti-PD-1, anti-PD-L1 or anti-CTLA-4 therapy, and 40% to 45% of the dose-escalation patients had been treated with checkpoint inhibitors. Among the 50 to 55 dose-escalation patients, about 19 had hepatocellular carcinoma, 15 or so melanoma, 9 renal cell carcinoma and 9 head and neck cancer. Intravenous ivuxolimab was administered to patients every 2 weeks at six dose levels: 0.01, 0.1, 0.3, 1.5, 3 and 10 mg/kg. The point of sequencing TCRbeta in the periphery was to test whether ivuxolimab changed TCR sequence diversity and drove clonal T-cell expansion.

Per the germline V gene (reference sequence), MNHEY is the CDR1 and SMNVEV is the CDR2. V and J are truncated by 6 bases and 2 bases respectively, leaving an intervening sequence of 17 bases. The CDR3 holds 15 amino acids from the cysteine to the phenylalanine. Here the CDR3 DNA is all that survives: 45 bases in frame from base 1. Genomic DNA was isolated from the sorted cells so that the TCRbeta CDR3 region could be sequenced. TCRbeta CDR3 regions were sequenced using the immunoSEQ Assay. TCRdb provides this immuneACCESS table in a form limited to in-frame rearrangements. Some clones are lacking; in checked studies, under half of them reflect an unresolved V gene, and why the rest are absent is not known. This sample comprises fewer than 15,000 clones, approximately 84% of them detected only once. 65% to 70% of the sample is taken by the ten largest. This clone was seen a few times. Its antigen is still unknown. Per-nucleotide qualities are absent, and no much larger clonotype sits a single base away.

What the study reported, not specific to this receptor: Partial responders in the 0.1-3.0 mg/kg groups had among the lowest normalized peripheral clonal expansion, especially among CD8+ T cells. At doses of 0.1 to 3.0 mg/kg, clonal expansion of both CD4+ and CD8+ blood T cells was observed from baseline to week 6. Low levels of normalized T-cell clonal expansion were also seen in some nonresponding patients. On average, CD8+ T cells showed more expanded clones than CD4+ T cells after ivuxolimab. Which antigens the clonally expanded peripheral T cells were specific for was not determined.

The trial excluded patients who had a history of autoimmune disease or who were on systemic immunosuppression. Peripheral blood for TCR sequencing was collected from all dose cohorts at baseline, on cycle 4 day 1, and on cycle 7 day 1. The samples were drawn from a first-in-human, open-label, multicenter phase I dose-escalation trial of ivuxolimab. Adults with locally advanced or metastatic melanoma, renal cell carcinoma, hepatocellular carcinoma or head and neck squamous cell carcinoma were enrolled in the trial. Before TCR sequencing, CD4+ and CD8+ T cells were separately sorted from peripheral blood.

The sequenced sample was CD4+ or CD8+ T cells sorted from blood, obtained in a trial of the OX40 agonist ivuxolimab. The TCR comes from an adult with an advanced solid tumor such as melanoma, head and neck, liver or kidney cancer. The V gene is TRBV27 and the J gene is TRBJ2-7; 7 matching bases give a weak D call of TRBD2. Here is the DNA: TGTGCCAGCAGCTTACGGGGGGCCAGGGCCTACGAGCAGTACTTC. It translates to CASSLRGARAYEQYF.